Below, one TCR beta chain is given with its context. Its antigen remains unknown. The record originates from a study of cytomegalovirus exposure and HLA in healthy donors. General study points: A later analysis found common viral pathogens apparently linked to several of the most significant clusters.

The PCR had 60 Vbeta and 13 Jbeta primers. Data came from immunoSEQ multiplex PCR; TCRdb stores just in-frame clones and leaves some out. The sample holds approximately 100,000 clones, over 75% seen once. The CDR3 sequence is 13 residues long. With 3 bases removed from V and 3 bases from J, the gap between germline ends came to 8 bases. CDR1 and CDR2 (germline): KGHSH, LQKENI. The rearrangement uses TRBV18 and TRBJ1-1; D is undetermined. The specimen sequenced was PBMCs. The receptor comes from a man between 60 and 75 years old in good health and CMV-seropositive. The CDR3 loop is CASSPIRDTEAFF. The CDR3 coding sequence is TGTGCCAGCTCACCTATACGGGACACTGAAGCTTTCTTT.